This T cell receptor beta chain was sequenced during a study of CXCR3-negative and CXCR3-positive naive CD8 T cells. Across the whole study: With about 1.5 +/- 0.3 million reads per library, the TRB reads numbered some 130 million in total.

General study points: TRB CDR3s were more hydrophobic in CXCR3-positive than in CXCR3-negative naive cells. It was found that naive subsets had comparable surface CD5, and TCR strength was inferred from TRB CDR3 properties. Similarly elevated diversity marked both naive subsets, with memory CD8+ cells showing far lower diversity. CXCR3 expression dropped partially after cryopreservation, and most assays relied on fresh PBMCs.

The study made its TRB cDNA libraries by 5' RACE, adding UMI labels. For each CDR3 protein, TCRdb gives one entry from its re-call of the 5' RACE reads, without DNA. The sample has nearly 90,000 distinct CDR3 sequences. As regards this clonotype: The antigen remains undetermined.

This CDR3 region has 18 residues. The germline V gene encodes CDR1 MDHEN and CDR2 SYDVKM. The chain couples TRBV28 to TRBJ2-3; the TCRdb D gene call, TRBD1, has no DNA to confirm it. Sequencing was carried out using naive CXCR3+ CD8+ T cells from blood. Subset of the sample: CD45RO-CCR7+CD27+CD95- naive CD8+ T cells expressing CXCR3 (TNR3+). This receptor was obtained from a human donor in good health. Some clones in this sample may be carry-over from other donors' samples. The CDR3 reads CASSFSLVGQGDTDTQYF.